This entry features one TCR beta chain sequence. Its cognate antigen is unknown. The TCRbeta library incorporated unique molecular identifiers. TCRdb re-analysed the PCR reads in MiXCR, keeping a single row per CDR3 protein. The sample shows approximately 1,000,000 distinct CDR3 sequences, under 30% of them seen only once. V was trimmed by 2 bases and J by 2 bases, leaving 7 bases between them. The CDR3 spans 14 residues. Germline loops: CDR1 WSHSY, CDR2 SAAADI. The data were obtained in a study of T-cell reconstitution after alpha-beta-depleted transplantation in children. Study-level results: Counts and diversity of T cells one year after transplant came mostly from newly produced T cells. For some patients, TCRbeta diversity was high at day 60 because of recipient T cells and thymic progenitors that survived.

The TCR originated in a boy under three years old who had a stem cell transplant for SCID, so the T cells may come from the graft donor. The sample was PBMCs, mostly from graft donor cells, taken 360 days after TCRalphabeta/CD19-depleted stem cell transplant. The chain is built from TRBV10-2 and TRBJ1-5; no clear D. The CDR3 protein is CASSERPRNQPQHF. The CDR3 coding sequence is TGCGCCAGCAGTGAGAGGCCGCGCAATCAGCCCCAGCATTTT.